The present T cell receptor beta chain was sequenced within a study of patients and donors after allogeneic stem cell transplantation. Germline lookup yields CDR1 MGHRA and CDR2 YSYEKL. This CDR3 has 13 residues. Between the trimmed V and J ends, which lost 1 base and 5 bases, there was a span of 8 bases. TCRdb used MiXCR to reprocess the RT-PCR reads, holding one entry per CDR3 protein. This sample carries hundreds of thousands of distinct CDR3 sequences, around 15% of them seen once, and the ten largest clones take roughly 7%. This TCR was recovered from a human donor who was either an allogeneic HSCT recipient or a stem cell or donor lymphocyte infusion donor (not recorded which). It is not recorded whose cells these are; they may come from a transplant donor. This sequence joins TRBV4-1 and TRBJ2-5; no clear D gene. Sequencing was carried out using blood, either unsorted or a sorted T cell fraction (not recorded which). CDR3 in DNA: TGCGCCAGCAGCCAAGCGATCCCCGAGACCCAGTACTTC. Translated: CASSQAIPETQYF.